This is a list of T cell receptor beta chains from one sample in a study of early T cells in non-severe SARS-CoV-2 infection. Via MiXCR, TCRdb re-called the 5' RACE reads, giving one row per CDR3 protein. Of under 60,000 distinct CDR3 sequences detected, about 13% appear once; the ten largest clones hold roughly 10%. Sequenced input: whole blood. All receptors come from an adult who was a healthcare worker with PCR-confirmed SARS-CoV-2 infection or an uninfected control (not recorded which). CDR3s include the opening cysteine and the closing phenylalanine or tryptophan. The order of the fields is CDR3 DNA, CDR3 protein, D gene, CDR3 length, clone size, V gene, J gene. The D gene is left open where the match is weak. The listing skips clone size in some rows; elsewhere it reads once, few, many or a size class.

TGCAGAGCAGGGACAGATACGCAGTATTTT	CRAGTDTQYF	-	10	once	TRBV29-1	TRBJ2-3
TGCAGTGCTAGAGCCCCTCCTATGAACACTGAAGCTTTCTTT	CSARAPPMNTEAFF	-	14	-	TRBV20-1	TRBJ1-1
TGTGCCAGCAGTTTTCTGGGGACAGGGCATCAGCCCCAGCATTTT	CASSFLGTGHQPQHF	TRBD1	15	few	TRBV28	TRBJ1-5
TGTGCCAGCAGTTCGAGGGGGCGTAGGAGTCAAGAGACCCAGTACTTC	CASSSRGRRSQETQYF	TRBD1	16	few	TRBV12-3/TRBV12-4	TRBJ2-5
TGCAGTGCTAGAGATAGCGGGGGGGTCGCAGATACGCAGTATTTT	CSARDSGGVADTQYF	TRBD2	15	many	TRBV20-1	TRBJ2-3
TGTGCCAGCAGTTTGCAAGGGGATGAGCAGTTCTTC	CASSLQGDEQFF	-	12	-	TRBV12-3/TRBV12-4	TRBJ2-1
TGTGCCAGCAGCTTAGTGCGGGACTACGAGCAGTACTTC	CASSLVRDYEQYF	-	13	few	TRBV11-2	TRBJ2-7
TGTGCCACCAGCAGAGAGGGACAGGCCCACGAGCAGTACTTC	CATSREGQAHEQYF	TRBD1	14	-	TRBV15	TRBJ2-7
TGTGCCAGCAGCTTAATGGGGACAGGGGGACAAACTGAAGCTTTCTTT	CASSLMGTGGQTEAFF	TRBD1	16	few	TRBV7-3	TRBJ1-1
TGTGCCAGCTCTCTACCGGGACAGGGGGGTTCACCCCTCCACTTT	CASSLPGQGGSPLHF	TRBD1	15	-	TRBV18	TRBJ1-6
TGTGCCAGCCAATCCCGGGACAGGGGCGAAAAACTGTTTTTT	CASQSRDRGEKLFF	TRBD1	14	many	TRBV19	TRBJ1-4
TGTGCCAGCAGCTTTGGGGCCCAGGAGACCCAGTACTTC	CASSFGAQETQYF	-	13	many	TRBV7-6	TRBJ2-5
TGTGCCACTCCGAGCGGCTGGGGGCCCTACAATGAGCAGTTCTTC	CATPSGWGPYNEQFF	-	15	many	TRBV6-1	TRBJ2-1
TGTGCCAGCTCACCCGAGGTTAACGAGCAGTACTTC	CASSPEVNEQYF	-	12	few	TRBV18	TRBJ2-7
TGCAGCGTTCAAGCGTCCCAAGAGACCCAGTACTTC	CSVQASQETQYF	-	12	few	TRBV29-1	TRBJ2-5
TGCGCCAGCAGCTTGTTGCCTAGCGGTCTCTACGAGCAGTACTTC	CASSLLPSGLYEQYF	TRBD2	15	-	TRBV5-1	TRBJ2-7
TGCGCCAGCAGCCTAGACAATTACGAGCAGTACTTC	CASSLDNYEQYF	-	12	many	TRBV5-1	TRBJ2-7
TGTGCTAGTGGAACAGGGCCTCCGGAGCAGTACTTC	CASGTGPPEQYF	-	12	-	TRBV12-5	TRBJ2-7
TGTGCCAGCAGTTTAGTCTTAGGACGCTCTGGAAACACCATATATTTT	CASSLVLGRSGNTIYF	-	16	-	TRBV12-3/TRBV12-4	TRBJ1-3
TGCAGTGCTATAACGGATACAGATACGCAGTATTTT	CSAITDTDTQYF	-	12	medium-sized	TRBV20-1	TRBJ2-3
TGTGCCACCAGTGATTTGTTAGCGGGGGCCGGACAGTTCTTC	CATSDLLAGAGQFF	TRBD2	14	many	TRBV24-1	TRBJ2-1
TGTGCTAGCAGCCCGGACAGAAATTCACCCCTCCACTTT	CASSPDRNSPLHF	-	13	many	TRBV7-7	TRBJ1-6
TGTGCCAGCAGTCGCCTCAAACAGGGGAAGGCTGAAGCTTTCTTT	CASSRLKQGKAEAFF	TRBD1	15	-	TRBV6-5	TRBJ1-1
TGCGCCAGCAGCTTGGCCTCCAGTAGGGAGCTGTTTTTT	CASSLASSRELFF	-	13	few	TRBV5-1	TRBJ2-2
TGTGCCAGCAGCAGGGACAGGAGCTCCTACAATGAGCAGTTCTTC	CASSRDRSSYNEQFF	TRBD1	15	-	TRBV6-5	TRBJ2-1
TGTGCCACCAGTGATGGGACTAGCCCACGCCACAATGAGCAGTTCTTC	CATSDGTSPRHNEQFF	TRBD2	16	many	TRBV24-1	TRBJ2-1
TGCAGTACCTCGGAAAACCTAAGGAGCACTGAAGCTTTCTTT	CSTSENLRSTEAFF	-	14	-	TRBV29-1	TRBJ1-1
TGTGCCAGCAGGACCACAGTGACTAGCGGGCGCAACAATGAGCAGTTCTTC	CASRTTVTSGRNNEQFF	TRBD2	17	few	TRBV6-2/TRBV6-3	TRBJ2-1
TGCAGTGCTAGTAGGGGACTAGCGGGGAGTGAGCAGTTCTTC	CSASRGLAGSEQFF	TRBD2	14	few	TRBV20-1	TRBJ2-1
TGTGCCAGCAGTCACCCCACACTGTCCTACGAGCAGTACTTC	CASSHPTLSYEQYF	-	14	many	TRBV28	TRBJ2-7
TGCAGTGCTAGAGGACAGTACGAGCAGTACTTC	CSARGQYEQYF	-	11	-	TRBV20-1	TRBJ2-7
TGCGCCAGCAGCCCCCAGTTTGCCCACGCGAGGGACGAGCAGTACTTC	CASSPQFAHARDEQYF	-	16	many	TRBV4-1	TRBJ2-7
TGTGCCAGCCGGCCCGGGAGTTCGCTTCTCATGAACACTGAAGCTTTCTTT	CASRPGSSLLMNTEAFF	-	17	few	TRBV12-3/TRBV12-4	TRBJ1-1
TGTGCCAGCAGTTCGCTAGCGTTCACAGATACGCAGTATTTT	CASSSLAFTDTQYF	-	14	-	TRBV28	TRBJ2-3
TGCAGTGCTAGAGTTGGGGCCGCAGGAAACACCATATATTTT	CSARVGAAGNTIYF	-	14	many	TRBV20-1	TRBJ1-3
TGCGCCAGCAGCTTGGGAGGGAGCCTGACTGGAAACACCATATATTTT	CASSLGGSLTGNTIYF	-	16	many	TRBV5-1	TRBJ1-3
TGTGCCAGCAGTTTACCAGGGGGCGCGGAGGGCTACACCTTC	CASSLPGGAEGYTF	TRBD1	14	many	TRBV28	TRBJ1-2
TGTGCCAGCAGTTTAGCCGCCGGACTGTTGAACACTGAAGCTTTCTTT	CASSLAAGLLNTEAFF	-	16	-	TRBV12-3/TRBV12-4	TRBJ1-1
TGTGCCAGCAGTTCCGGACCCTCCTACGAGCAGTACTTC	CASSSGPSYEQYF	-	13	-	TRBV27	TRBJ2-7
TGTGCCAGCAGCCCAGGGGAATACTACGAGCAGTACTTC	CASSPGEYYEQYF	-	13	many	TRBV4-2	TRBJ2-7
TGTGCCAGCAGCTTAGGAGGGTCGACGGCTGAAGCTTTCTTT	CASSLGGSTAEAFF	-	14	many	TRBV7-6	TRBJ1-1
TGCAGTGCGGGGACCGACTATGGCTACACCTTC	CSAGTDYGYTF	-	11	-	TRBV20-1	TRBJ1-2
TGTGCCAGCAGCCAACCCTCCTGGGCCACCGGGGCTTTCTTT	CASSQPSWATGAFF	-	14	-	TRBV3-1	TRBJ1-1
TGCGCCAGCAGTTTTCCCGCGAGAGATACGCAGTATTTT	CASSFPARDTQYF	-	13	-	TRBV5-1	TRBJ2-3
TGTGCCAGCAGTCCCGCCCGACAGCCCACTGAAGCTTTCTTT	CASSPARQPTEAFF	-	14	many	TRBV7-2	TRBJ1-1
TGTGCCAGCAGCCCGAAGGGGACAGTGAACACCGGGGAGCTGTTTTTT	CASSPKGTVNTGELFF	TRBD1	16	many	TRBV7-3	TRBJ2-2
TGTGCCAGCAGTGAGACCGGGACACTAAATCAGCCCCAGCATTTT	CASSETGTLNQPQHF	-	15	many	TRBV6-5	TRBJ1-5
TGTGCCAGCAGTCCCTACACCGGACAGACAGATACGCAGTATTTT	CASSPYTGQTDTQYF	-	15	once	TRBV12-3/TRBV12-4	TRBJ2-3
TGTGCCGGAGCCGGGCCCCCCGTTTACGAGCAGTACTTC	CAGAGPPVYEQYF	-	13	few	TRBV30	TRBJ2-7
TGTGCCAGCAGGACAGGTTCGGTTGAAGCTTTCTTT	CASRTGSVEAFF	-	12	few	TRBV2	TRBJ1-1
TGCAGCGTTGGAGGGATTTCCGGGGCCAACGTCCTGACTTTC	CSVGGISGANVLTF	-	14	many	TRBV29-1	TRBJ2-6
TGTGCCAGCACCAGGACAGGGGCGGGGAATCAGCCCCAGCATTTT	CASTRTGAGNQPQHF	TRBD1	15	few	TRBV6-2/TRBV6-3	TRBJ1-5
TGTGCCAGTAGTATATTCTGGAATCAGCCCCAGCATTTT	CASSIFWNQPQHF	-	13	-	TRBV19	TRBJ1-5